This TCR beta chain emerged from a study of shared clonotypes between healthy human individuals. Germline CDR1 and CDR2: LNHNV and YYDKDF (reference sequence). Trimming removed 5 bases from V and 5 bases from J; junction bases left unmatched: 6. This CDR3 has 15 amino acids. CD45RO negativity and positive selection for CCR7 defined naive CD8 cells, a population that excluded terminally differentiated effector memory CD45RA+ cells. The table came from immunoSEQ multiplex PCR; TCRdb's copy has only in-frame clones and leaves some out. The profile shows around 1.9 million clones, roughly 95% of them singletons.

Sequences were obtained from naive CD8+ T cells from PBMCs. This sequence joins TRBV15 and TRBJ2-5; 12 positions match TRBD1. The source is a young man in good health. Some clones in this sample may be carry-over from other donors' samples. CDR3 residues: CATSERDRGPETQYF. In DNA, the CDR3 is TGTGCCACCAGCGAGCGGGACAGGGGGCCGGAGACCCAGTACTTC.